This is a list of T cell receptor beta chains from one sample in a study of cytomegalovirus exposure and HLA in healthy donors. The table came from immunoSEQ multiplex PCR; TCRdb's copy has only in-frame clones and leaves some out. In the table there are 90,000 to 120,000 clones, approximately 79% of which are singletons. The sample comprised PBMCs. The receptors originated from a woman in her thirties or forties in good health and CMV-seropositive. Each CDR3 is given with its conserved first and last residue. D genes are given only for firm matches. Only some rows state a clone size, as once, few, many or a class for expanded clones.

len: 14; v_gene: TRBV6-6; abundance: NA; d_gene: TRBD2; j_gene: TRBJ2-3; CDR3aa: CASSGGFSTDTQYF; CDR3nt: TGTGCCAGCAGCGGGGGGTTTTCCACAGATACGCAGTATTTT
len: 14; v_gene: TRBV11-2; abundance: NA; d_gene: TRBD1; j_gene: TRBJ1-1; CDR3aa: CASSPRQGNTEAFF; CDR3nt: TGTGCCAGCAGCCCGCGACAGGGGAACACTGAAGCTTTCTTT
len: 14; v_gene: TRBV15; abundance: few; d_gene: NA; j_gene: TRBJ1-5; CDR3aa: CATSRAGGNQPQHF; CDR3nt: TGTGCCACCAGCAGAGCCGGGGGGAATCAGCCCCAGCATTTT
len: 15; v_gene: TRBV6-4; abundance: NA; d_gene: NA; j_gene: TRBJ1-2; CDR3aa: CASSADPEGSYGYTF; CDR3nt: TGTGCCAGCAGTGCTGACCCCGAGGGATCATATGGCTACACCTTC
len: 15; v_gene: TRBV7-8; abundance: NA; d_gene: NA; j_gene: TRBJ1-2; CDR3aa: CASSSMGVPNYGYTF; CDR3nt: TGTGCCAGCAGCTCAATGGGCGTTCCTAACTATGGCTACACCTTC
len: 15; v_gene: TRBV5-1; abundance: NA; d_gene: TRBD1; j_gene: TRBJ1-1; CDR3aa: CASSLDLLGQGEAFF; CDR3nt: TGCGCCAGCAGCTTGGATTTGCTGGGACAGGGTGAAGCTTTCTTT
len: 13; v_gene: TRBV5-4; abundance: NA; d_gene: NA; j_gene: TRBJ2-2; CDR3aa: CASSEQNTGELFF; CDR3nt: TGTGCCAGCAGCGAGCAGAACACCGGGGAGCTGTTTTTT
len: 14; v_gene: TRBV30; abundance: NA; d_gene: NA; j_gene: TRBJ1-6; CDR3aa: CAFNQGSYNSPLHF; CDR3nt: TGTGCCTTCAACCAGGGTTCCTATAATTCCCCCCTCCACTTT
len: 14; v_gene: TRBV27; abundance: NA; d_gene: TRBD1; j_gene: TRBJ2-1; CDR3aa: CASSRTGGFNEQFF; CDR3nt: TGTGCCAGCAGCCGGACAGGGGGCTTTAATGAGCAGTTCTTC
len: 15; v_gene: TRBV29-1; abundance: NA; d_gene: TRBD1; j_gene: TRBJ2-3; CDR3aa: CSVAMGQSSTDTQYF; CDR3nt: TGCAGCGTAGCCATGGGACAGTCTAGCACAGATACGCAGTATTTT
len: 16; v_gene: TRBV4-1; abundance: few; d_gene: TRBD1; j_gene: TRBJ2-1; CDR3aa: CASSQPDRAPYNEQFF; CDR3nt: TGCGCCAGCAGCCAACCCGACAGGGCCCCCTACAATGAGCAGTTCTTC
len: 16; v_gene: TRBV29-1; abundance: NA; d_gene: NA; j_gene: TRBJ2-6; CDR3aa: CSVEGDFVSGANVLTF; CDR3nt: TGCAGCGTTGAAGGAGATTTCGTCTCTGGGGCCAACGTCCTGACTTTC
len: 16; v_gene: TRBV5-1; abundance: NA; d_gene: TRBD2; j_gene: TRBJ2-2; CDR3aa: CASIDSGGLNTGELFF; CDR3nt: TGCGCCAGCATCGATAGCGGGGGCCTCAACACCGGGGAGCTGTTTTTT
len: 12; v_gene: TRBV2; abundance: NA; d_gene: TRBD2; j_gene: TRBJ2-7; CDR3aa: CASKVLAREQYF; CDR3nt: TGTGCCAGCAAGGTACTAGCGAGGGAGCAGTACTTC
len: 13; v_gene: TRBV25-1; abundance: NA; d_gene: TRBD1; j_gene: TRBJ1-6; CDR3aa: CASSETGNSPLHF; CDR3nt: TGTGCCAGCAGTGAGACAGGGAATTCACCCCTCCACTTT
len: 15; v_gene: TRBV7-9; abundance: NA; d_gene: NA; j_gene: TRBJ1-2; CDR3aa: CASSRITGTNYGYTF; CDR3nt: TGTGCCAGCAGCAGAATAACAGGGACTAACTATGGCTACACCTTC
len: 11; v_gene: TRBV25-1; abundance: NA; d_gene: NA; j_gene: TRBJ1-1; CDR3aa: CASKGGTEAFF; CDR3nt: TGTGCCAGCAAAGGAGGGACTGAAGCTTTCTTT
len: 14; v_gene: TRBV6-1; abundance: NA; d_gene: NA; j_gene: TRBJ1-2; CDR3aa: CASAPPETNYGYTF; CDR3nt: TGTGCCAGCGCCCCTCCCGAGACAAACTATGGCTACACCTTC
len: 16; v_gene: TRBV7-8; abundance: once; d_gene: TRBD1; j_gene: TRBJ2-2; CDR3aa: CASSLRQGAYTGELFF; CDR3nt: TGTGCCAGCAGCTTAAGGCAGGGGGCCTACACCGGGGAGCTGTTTTTT
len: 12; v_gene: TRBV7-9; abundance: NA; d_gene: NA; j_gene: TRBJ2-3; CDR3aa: CASSPTADTQYF; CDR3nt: TGTGCCAGCAGCCCTACGGCAGATACGCAGTATTTT
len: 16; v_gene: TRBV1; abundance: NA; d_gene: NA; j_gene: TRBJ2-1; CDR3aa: CTSSLNDTQWKNEQFF; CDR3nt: TGCACCAGCAGCCTAAACGACACACAGTGGAAGAATGAGCAGTTCTTC
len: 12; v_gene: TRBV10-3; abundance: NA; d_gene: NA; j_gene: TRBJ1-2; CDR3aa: CAISEGAVGYTF; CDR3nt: TGTGCCATCAGTGAGGGGGCGGTTGGCTACACCTTC
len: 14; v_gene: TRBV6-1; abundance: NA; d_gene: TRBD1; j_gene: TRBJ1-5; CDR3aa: CASTNRGSNQPQHF; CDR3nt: TGTGCCAGCACCAACAGGGGAAGTAATCAGCCCCAGCATTTT
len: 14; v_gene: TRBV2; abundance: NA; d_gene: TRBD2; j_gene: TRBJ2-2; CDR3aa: CASKGLINTGELFF; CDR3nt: TGTGCCAGCAAGGGACTAATAAACACCGGGGAGCTGTTTTTT
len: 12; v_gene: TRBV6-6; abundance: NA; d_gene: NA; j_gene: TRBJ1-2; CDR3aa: CASSPEAYGYTF; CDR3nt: TGTGCCAGCAGTCCAGAGGCGTATGGCTACACCTTC
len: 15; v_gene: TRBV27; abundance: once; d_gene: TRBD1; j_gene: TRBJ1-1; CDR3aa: CASSLPGQANTEAFF; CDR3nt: TGTGCCAGCAGTTTACCGGGACAGGCGAACACTGAAGCTTTCTTT
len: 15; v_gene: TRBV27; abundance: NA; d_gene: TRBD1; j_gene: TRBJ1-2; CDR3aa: CASSIRQGTTNGYTF; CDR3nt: TGTGCCAGCAGTATCCGACAGGGTACAACTAATGGCTACACCTTC
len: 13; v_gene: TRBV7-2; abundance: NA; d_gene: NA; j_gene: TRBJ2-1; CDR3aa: CASSFRVGDEQFF; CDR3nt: TGTGCCAGCAGCTTCAGGGTAGGGGATGAGCAGTTCTTC